The 30 T cell receptor beta chains below come from one sample, sequenced in a study of identical twins. TCRdb passed the 5' RACE reads through MiXCR, listing each CDR3 protein once. The data show 350,000 to 450,000 distinct CDR3 sequences, roughly 18% seen once. Sequenced sample: naive T cells sorted from blood. Receptors originate from a man aged 45-60 years in good health.

This clonotype occurred many times. V and J are TRBV27 and TRBJ2-5, with 9 bases aligning to TRBD2. The CDR3 consists of 15 residues. The J segment lost 2 bases and the V segment lost 2 bases, leaving 3 bases of the junction unmatched. Per the germline V gene, CDR1 is MNHEY and CDR2 is SMNVEV (reference sequence). The CDR3 loop is CASSLAGGQQETQYF. The CDR3 coding sequence is TGTGCCAGCAGTTTAGCGGGAGGGCAACAAGAGACCCAGTACTTC.

The genes are TRBV25-1 and TRBJ2-1, with D hard to call. V gave up 1 base and J gave up 1 base, with 8 bases separating them. This CDR3 has 15 residues. The germline CDR1 and CDR2 sequences are MGHDK and SYGVNS. The CDR3 region has the DNA TGTGCCAGCAGTGAATCGGCGGTATCCTACAATGAGCAGTTCTTC. Amino acid sequence: CASSESAVSYNEQFF.

This clonotype was recorded at least ten times. V gene TRBV7-9 combines with J gene TRBJ2-1; D not certain. The CDR3 runs 11 residues. V shed 6 bases and J shed 4 bases, with 4 bases lying between them. Germline CDR1 SEHNR, CDR2 FQNEAQ (reference sequence). The CDR3 nucleotides are TGTGCCAGCAGTGGATACAATGAGCAGTTCTTC. Translation gives CASSGYNEQFF.

The table lists this clonotype with a few counts. The V call is TRBV20-1, the J call TRBJ2-3; the D is unclear. The CDR3 totals 15 residues. The V end lost 6 bases, the J end lost 1 base, and 17 bases lay between the germline ends. Germline V gene data show CDR1 as DFQATT and CDR2 as SNEGSKA (reference sequence). CDR3 sequence reads: CSALRVGLGTDTQYF. DNA for the CDR3: TGCAGTGCCCTTAGAGTGGGGTTGGGCACAGATACGCAGTATTTT.

A few counts support this clonotype. The genes are TRBV20-1 and TRBJ1-2; D is perhaps TRBD1 (5 bases). Trimming pared 0 bases from V and 8 bases from J, leaving 10 bases between. The CDR3 has 12 residues. From germline, CDR1 is DFQATT and CDR2 SNEGSKA (reference sequence). CDR3 in amino acids: CSARDLGTGYTF. The CDR3, as DNA: TGCAGTGCTAGAGATTTGGGGACCGGCTACACCTTC.

This clonotype was seen at least ten times. The chain uses TRBV29-1 and TRBJ2-2, with 8 nucleotides matching TRBD1. There are 14 residues in the CDR3. Per the germline V gene, CDR1 is SQVTM and CDR2 is ANQGSEA. V shed 7 bases and J 0 bases; nucleotides not matched to a gene: 4. DNA of the CDR3: TGCAGCGCCCGGACAGGGACGAACACCGGGGAGCTGTTTTTT. Its protein product is CSARTGTNTGELFF.

This chain links TRBV6-2 or TRBV6-3 with TRBJ2-7, with a possible D match to TRBD2 (5 bases). The V gene lost 7 bases and the J gene lost 0 bases, with 31 bases spanning the gap. The length of the CDR3 is 20 residues. Germline loops: CDR1 MNHEY, CDR2 SVGEGT. The CDR3: CASTQKSAGGWAFSSYEQYF. DNA for the CDR3: TGTGCCAGCACCCAAAAGTCGGCCGGAGGATGGGCCTTTAGCTCCTACGAGCAGTACTTC.

This clonotype was recorded many times. The chain recombines TRBV6-5 with TRBJ1-1, with D uncertain. V lost 0 bases and J lost 3, with 5 bases in between. CDR3 length: 13 amino acids. The V gene's germline CDR1 is MNHEY and CDR2 SVGAGI. The CDR3 DNA reads TGTGCCAGCAGTTACTCTCAGTACACTGAAGCTTTCTTT. This translates into CASSYSQYTEAFF.

This clonotype was counted between two and nine times. The chain combines TRBV7-2 with TRBJ2-1; 13 bases agree with TRBD2. V shed 6 bases and J 2 bases; nucleotides not matched to a gene: 4. The CDR3 runs to 16 residues. Germline values: CDR1 SGHTA, CDR2 FQGNSA. The CDR3 here is CASSITSGGAYNEQFF. The DNA of the CDR3 is TGTGCCAGCAGTATCACTAGCGGGGGGGCCTACAATGAGCAGTTCTTC.

V gene TRBV7-2 combines with J gene TRBJ1-1; 7 positions agree with TRBD1. J was trimmed by 5 bases and V by 5 bases; bases with no gene match: 8. Per the germline V gene, CDR1 is SGHTA and CDR2 is FQGNSA. The CDR3 length is 14 residues. The CDR3 loop reads CASSPGGVVTEAFF. The CDR3 DNA reads as TGTGCCAGCAGCCCAGGGGGGGTTGTAACTGAAGCTTTCTTT.

The rearrangement links TRBV4-1 to TRBJ2-3; TRBD2 might be the D (5 bases). The germline CDR1 and CDR2 sequences are MGHRA and YSYEKL. This CDR3 has 15 amino acids. V lost 2 bases to trimming and J lost 0 bases, with 9 bases between them. Here the CDR3 DNA reads TGCGCCAGCAGCCAAAGACTAACTAGCACAGATACGCAGTATTTT. It translates to CASSQRLTSTDTQYF.

The chain is built from TRBV12-3 or TRBV12-4 and TRBJ2-1; tentatively, D is TRBD2 (6 bases). V gave up 1 base and J gave up 5 bases, with 15 bases separating them. The CDR3 is 16 amino acids. In DNA, the CDR3 is TGTGCCAGCAGTTTAGAGGGCGGGAAAGAGAACAATGAGCAGTTCTTC. It codes for CASSLEGGKENNEQFF.

The rearrangement uses TRBV27 and TRBJ1-2; D is perhaps TRBD1 (6 bases). CDR1 MNHEY and CDR2 SMNVEV come from the germline V gene (reference sequence). V was cut by 3 bases and J by 3 bases, with 8 bases left in between. The CDR3 loop spans 13 amino acids. CDR3 sequence (DNA): TGTGCCAGCAGTTTGACAGGCCACTATGGCTACACCTTC. This codes for CASSLTGHYGYTF.

This chain connects TRBV5-1 to TRBJ2-2, with 9 bases matching TRBD2. Trimming removed 0 bases from V and 5 bases from J; junction bases left unmatched: 5. This CDR3 spans 16 amino acids. CDR1 SGHRS and CDR2 YFSETQ come from the germline V gene. CDR3 nucleotide sequence: TGCGCCAGCAGCTTGGAGAGACTAGCGGCAACCGGGGAGCTGTTTTTT. This gives the protein CASSLERLAATGELFF.

This clonotype has more than one count but fewer than ten. The CDR3 DNA follows: TGTGCCAGCTCACCTCGACACCTCCAAGAGACCCAGTACTTC. Amino acids: CASSPRHLQETQYF. V is TRBV18 and J is TRBJ2-5; D is uncertain. The germline gives CDR1 KGHSH, CDR2 LQKENI. This CDR3 has 14 amino acids. V shed 3 bases and J shed 1 base, with 9 bases lying between them.

The V gene is TRBV5-1, the J gene TRBJ2-5, with D possibly TRBD2 on 6 matching bases. Between the trimmed V and J ends, which lost 5 bases and 4 bases, there was a span of 24 bases. The CDR3 loop spans 17 amino acids. CDR1 and CDR2 (germline): SGHRS, YFSETQ. CDR3 in DNA: TGCGCCAGCAGAACTGGATTCGGGACTTGCGACACAGAGACCCAGTACTTC. This sequence encodes CASRTGFGTCDTETQYF.

This rearrangement joins TRBV14 to TRBJ2-7, with 11 positions matching TRBD1. The trim removed 3 bases at V and 5 bases at J, leaving 6 bases unmatched. This CDR3 spans 15 amino acids. Germline V gene lookup returns CDR1 SGHDN and CDR2 FVKESK. CDR3 nucleotides: TGTGCCAGCAGCCAGTGGACAGGGGGCATAGACGAGCAGTACTTC. Translation: CASSQWTGGIDEQYF.

There are a few counts of this clonotype. The gene calls are TRBV20-1 and TRBJ2-5; D call uncertain. The germline CDR1 and CDR2 sequences are DFQATT and SNEGSKA (reference sequence). CDR3 length: 12 residues. Trimming took 6 bases from V and 4 from J, leaving 12 bases between them. CDR3 sequence (DNA): TGCAGTGCCGTTCTTGGTGGAGAGACCCAGTACTTC. Its translation: CSAVLGGETQYF.

This clonotype has just a few counts. This sequence joins TRBV5-1 and TRBJ2-1; TRBD2 matches 10 bases. In germline, CDR1 is SGHRS, CDR2 YFSETQ. The CDR3 contains 17 residues. The junction had 9 bases not matched to a gene; V was cut back by 0 bases and J by 6 bases. CDR3 DNA sequence: TGCGCCAGCAGCTTGGCTTTAGGAAGCGGGAGGGCCAATGAGCAGTTCTTC. Encoded protein: CASSLALGSGRANEQFF.

This clonotype showed up just a few times. This chain links TRBV7-2 with TRBJ2-7; 10 bases map to TRBD1. The CDR3 contains 15 residues. V trimming: 5 bases; J trimming: 3 bases; junction bases outside the gene matches: 7. In germline, CDR1 is SGHTA, CDR2 FQGNSA. This CDR3 is CASSPTGTGDYEQYF. In DNA, the CDR3 is TGTGCCAGCAGCCCCACCGGGACAGGGGACTACGAGCAGTACTTC.

The rearrangement links TRBV4-1 to TRBJ2-1; TRBD2 agrees at 11 bases. The germline V gene has CDR1 MGHRA and CDR2 YSYEKL. The CDR3 is 19 residues long. The V segment lost 1 base and the J segment 0 bases; nucleotides outside the gene matches: 8. The CDR3 DNA sequence: TGCGCCAGCAGCCAAGTCGTACTAGCGGGAGATTTCTCCTACAATGAGCAGTTCTTC. Translation gives CASSQVVLAGDFSYNEQFF.

The V call is TRBV10-2, the J call TRBJ2-3; TRBD2 matches at 7 bases. Trimming cost V 2 bases and J 1 base; bases outside gene matches: 0. Germline V gene sequence: CDR1 WSHSY, CDR2 SAAADI. CDR3 size: 14 residues. CDR3 amino acids: CASSESGGTDTQYF. The CDR3 nucleotides read TGCGCCAGCAGTGAGAGCGGGGGCACAGATACGCAGTATTTT.

This clonotype came up a few times. The J gene is TRBJ2-3, the V gene TRBV11-2, with D perhaps assigned TRBD1 or TRBD2 (5 bases each). Per the germline V gene, CDR1 is SGHAT and CDR2 is FQNNGV. This CDR3 has 15 residues. V lost 6 bases to trimming and J lost 1 base, with 14 bases between them. The CDR3, as DNA: TGTGCCAGCAGGCTAATGGGGACGGGCACAGATACGCAGTATTTT. Translation: CASRLMGTGTDTQYF.

In this sample, this clonotype turned up a few times. The CDR3 DNA is TGCGCCAGCAGCAAGGACGGAGGGGAAGAGACCCAGTACTTC. It yields the protein CASSKDGGEETQYF. This sequence joins TRBV5-1 and TRBJ2-5, with D perhaps TRBD2 (6 bases). This CDR3 is built from 14 residues. V was clipped by 4 bases and J by 3 bases, with 13 bases between them. From germline, CDR1 is SGHRS and CDR2 YFSETQ.

Ten or more counts support this clonotype. The genes are TRBV11-2 and TRBJ1-2, with 9 bases matching TRBD1. V was clipped by 4 bases and J by 5 bases; unmatched bases: 8. The CDR3 spans 15 residues. Germline CDR1 and CDR2: SGHAT and FQNNGV. The CDR3 loop is CASSSDRGGLYGYTF. CDR3 bases: TGTGCCAGCAGCTCCGACAGGGGGGGTTTGTATGGCTACACCTTC.

This clonotype was seen ten or more times. The chain joins TRBV25-1 to TRBJ2-1; possible D gene TRBD2, 7 bases. V lost 6 bases and J lost 4, with 19 bases in between. This CDR3 has 16 amino acids. CDR1 is MGHDK and CDR2 is SYGVNS in the germline V gene. The chain's CDR3 is CASSTGSGGLYNEQFF. CDR3 nucleotides: TGTGCCAGCAGCACAGGGTCGGGGGGCCTTTACAATGAGCAGTTCTTC.

This clonotype was seen many times. The genes are TRBV13 and TRBJ2-1; TRBD2 agrees at 10 bases. Trimming at V came to 4 bases and at J to 4 bases, leaving 7 bases not matched to a gene. CDR1 is PRHDT, CDR2 FYEKMQ, per germline (reference sequence). This CDR3 region has 16 residues. CDR3 region: CASSSSGTSVYNEQFF. CDR3 coding DNA: TGTGCCAGCAGCTCCTCCGGGACTAGCGTTTACAATGAGCAGTTCTTC.

The rearrangement uses TRBV7-9 and TRBJ2-1; the D is unclear. With 4 bases removed from V and 3 bases from J, the gap between germline ends came to 13 bases. Germline CDR1 and CDR2: SEHNR and FQNEAQ (reference sequence). This CDR3 comprises 15 residues. The DNA of the CDR3 is TGTGCCAGCAGCTCCCGAGTAGGGAACTACAATGAGCAGTTCTTC. This encodes CASSSRVGNYNEQFF.

V usage is TRBV20-1 and J usage is TRBJ2-2; D not certain. The ends were cut back, 4 bases at V and 7 bases at J, with 7 bases in the middle. The CDR3 has 11 amino acids. From germline, CDR1 is DFQATT and CDR2 SNEGSKA (reference sequence). CDR3 sequence (DNA): TGCAGTGCTACCCTCAACGGGGAGCTGTTTTTT. Translated: CSATLNGELFF.

This clonotype was seen only a few times. The rearrangement joins TRBV7-9 to TRBJ2-1; 9 bases agree with TRBD2. The V gene end was trimmed by 0 bases and the J gene end by 2 bases; junction bases not matched to a gene: 5. In germline, CDR1 is SEHNR, CDR2 FQNEAQ (reference sequence). The CDR3 contains 17 residues. The CDR3 sequence is CASSLASGGFPYNEQFF. For the CDR3, the DNA is TGTGCCAGCAGCTTAGCTAGCGGGGGTTTCCCCTACAATGAGCAGTTCTTC. The full variable domain, with the rest looked up from reference TRBV7-9 and TRBJ2-1, is DTGVSQNPRHKITKRGQNVTFRCDPISEHNRLYWYRQTLGQGPEFLTYFQNEAQLEKSRLLSDRFSAERPKGSFSTLEIQRTEQGDSAMYLCASSLASGGFPYNEQFFGPGTRLTVL.